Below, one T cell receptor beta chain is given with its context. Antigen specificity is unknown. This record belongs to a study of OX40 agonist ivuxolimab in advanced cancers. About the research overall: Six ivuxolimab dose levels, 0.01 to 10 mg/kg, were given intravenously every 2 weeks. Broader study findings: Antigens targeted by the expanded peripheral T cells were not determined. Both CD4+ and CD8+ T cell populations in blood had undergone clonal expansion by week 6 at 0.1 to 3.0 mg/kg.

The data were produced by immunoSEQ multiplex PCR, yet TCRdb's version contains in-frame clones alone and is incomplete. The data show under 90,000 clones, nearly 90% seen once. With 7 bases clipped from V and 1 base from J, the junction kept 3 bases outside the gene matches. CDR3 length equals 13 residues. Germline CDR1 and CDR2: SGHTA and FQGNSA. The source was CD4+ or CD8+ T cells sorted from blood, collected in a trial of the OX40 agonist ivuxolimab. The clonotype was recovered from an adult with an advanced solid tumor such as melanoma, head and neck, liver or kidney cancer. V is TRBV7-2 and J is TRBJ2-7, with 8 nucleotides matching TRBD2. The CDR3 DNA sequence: TGTGCCAGCACCGCGGGGGGTTCCTACGAGCAGTACTTC. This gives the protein CASTAGGSYEQYF.